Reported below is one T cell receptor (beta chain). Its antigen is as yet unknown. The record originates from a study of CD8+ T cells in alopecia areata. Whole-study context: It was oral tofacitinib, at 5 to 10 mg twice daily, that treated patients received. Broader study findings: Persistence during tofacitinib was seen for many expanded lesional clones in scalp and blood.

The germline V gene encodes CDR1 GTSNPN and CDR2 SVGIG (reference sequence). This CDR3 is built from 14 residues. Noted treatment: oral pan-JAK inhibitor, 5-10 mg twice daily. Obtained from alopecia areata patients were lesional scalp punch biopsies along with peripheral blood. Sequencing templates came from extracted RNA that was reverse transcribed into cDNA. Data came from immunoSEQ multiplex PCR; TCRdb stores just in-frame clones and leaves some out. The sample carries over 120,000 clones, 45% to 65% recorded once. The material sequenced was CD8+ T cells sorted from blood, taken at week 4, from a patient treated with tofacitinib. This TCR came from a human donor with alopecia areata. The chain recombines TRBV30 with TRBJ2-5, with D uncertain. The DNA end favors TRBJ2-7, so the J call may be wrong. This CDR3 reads CAWSVGAGPYEQYF. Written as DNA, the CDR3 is TGTGCCTGGAGTGTAGGAGCCGGCCCCTACGAGCAGTACTTC.